These 10 T cell receptor beta chains came from one sample sequenced in a study of response to subunit inactivated influenza vaccine. TCRdb re-called the RT-PCR reads through MiXCR, storing one row per CDR3 protein. The sample shows roughly 160,000 distinct CDR3 sequences, around 10% of them seen only once. This material consisted of CD8+ T cells sorted from PBMCs, taken about 24 months after vaccination. These receptors were taken from a man aged 50-75 years who received an inactivated influenza vaccine.

This clonotype was recorded many times. Germline and junction disagree at one end, which may indicate a read error. The V and J genes are TRBV7-9 and TRBJ2-2; no clear D. CDR1 and CDR2 (germline): SEHNR, FQNEAQ (reference sequence). CDR3 length equals 12 residues. The DNA of the CDR3 is TGCGCCAGCAGCTTAAACACCGGGGAGCTGTTTTTT. Protein sequence: CASSLNTGELFF.

This chain joins TRBV4-1 and TRBJ2-7, with TRBD1 identical over 12 bases. V lost 2 bases to trimming and J lost 4 bases; unmatched junction nucleotides: 6. From germline, CDR1 is MGHRA and CDR2 YSYEKL. The CDR3 is 16 residues long. The chain's CDR3 is CASSQNPGQGAYEQYF. CDR3 nucleotide sequence: TGCGCCAGCAGCCAAAACCCGGGACAGGGGGCTTACGAGCAGTACTTC.

There are a few counts of this clonotype. V gene TRBV10-3 combines with J gene TRBJ2-7; D may correspond to TRBD1 or TRBD2 (6 bases each). Germline V gives CDR1 ENHRY, CDR2 SYGVKD. V shed 0 bases and J shed 3 bases, with 9 bases lying between them. The CDR3 sequence is 14 residues long. This CDR3 is CAISESGGLYEQYF. CDR3 coding DNA: TGTGCCATCAGTGAGTCTGGGGGGCTCTACGAGCAGTACTTC.

The genes are TRBV20-1 and TRBJ2-3, with a tentative D call TRBD1 (6 bases). CDR1 and CDR2 from the germline V gene are DFQATT and SNEGSKA (reference sequence). V was pared by 0 bases and J by 14 bases, with 33 bases between. The CDR3 has 18 amino acids. DNA of the CDR3: TGCAGTGCTAGAGATCTTACTCCGGGGACAAGAGCACAGATGTCTCCGTATTTT. Translating gives CSARDLTPGTRAQMSPYF.

This clonotype was seen repeatedly, ten times or more. V gene TRBV11-2 combines with J gene TRBJ2-1, with 9 bases identical to TRBD2. Germline CDR1 is SGHAT and CDR2 is FQNNGV. V shed 3 bases, J shed 5 bases, and the junction held 2 bases outside the gene matches. This CDR3 comprises 14 residues. The CDR3 coding sequence is TGTGCCAGCAGCTTTAGCGGGGGTAACAATGAGCAGTTCTTC. Amino acid sequence: CASSFSGGNNEQFF.

This clonotype occurred a few times. V and J are TRBV30 and TRBJ2-6; maybe TRBD2 (5 bases). Germline lookup yields CDR1 GTSNPN and CDR2 SVGIG (reference sequence). There are 16 residues in the CDR3. V gave up 0 bases and J gave up 4 bases, with 13 bases separating them. The CDR3 spells CAWSVYGEVGANVLTF. CDR3 DNA sequence: TGTGCCTGGAGTGTATACGGGGAAGTCGGGGCCAACGTCCTGACTTTC. The full variable domain, with the rest looked up from reference TRBV30 and TRBJ2-6, is SQTIHQWPATLVQPVGSPLSLECTVEGTSNPNLYWYRQAAGRGLQLLFYSVGIGQISSEVPQNLSASRPQDRQFILSSKKLLLSDSGFYLCAWSVYGEVGANVLTFGAGSRLTVL.

The chain is built from TRBV2 and TRBJ1-2; D possibly corresponds to TRBD1 (5 bases). The CDR3 length is 13 residues. Germline-derived CDR1 and CDR2 are SNHLY and FYNNEI. V was clipped by 6 bases and J by 4 bases, with 12 bases between them. The CDR3 DNA reads TGTGCCAGCAGCGGTGGGACGGCCTATGGCTACACCTTC. Protein sequence: CASSGGTAYGYTF.

This clonotype was observed a few times. The rearrangement links TRBV7-3 to TRBJ2-7; the D gene is possibly TRBD2 (6 bases). Trimming removed 3 bases from V and 6 bases from J, with 15 bases in between. The CDR3 has 14 amino acids. In germline, CDR1 is SGHTA, CDR2 FQGTGA. CDR3 DNA: TGTGCCAGCAGCTTGGGCCCTGGAGGGGTCGAGCAGTACTTC. As protein: CASSLGPGGVEQYF. Combining the CDR3 with reference TRBV7-3 and TRBJ2-7 gives the whole variable domain GAGVSQTPSNKVTEKGKYVELRCDPISGHTALYWYRQSLGQGPEFLIYFQGTGAADDSGLPNDRFFAVRPEGSVSTLKIQRTERGDSAVYLCASSLGPGGVEQYFGPGTRLTVT.

The chain joins TRBV28 to TRBJ2-5; 7 bases are shared with TRBD1. This CDR3 is 14 amino acids long. V was clipped by 9 bases and J by 2 bases; unmatched bases: 9. Germline V gene data show CDR1 as MDHEN and CDR2 as SYDVKM. The DNA of the CDR3 is TGTGCCAGTGCCGGGACAGAGAGGCAAGAGACCCAGTACTTC. Amino acid sequence: CASAGTERQETQYF.

This clonotype was detected a few times. The chain uses TRBV19 and TRBJ1-5; 7 nucleotides match TRBD1. Germline V gene data show CDR1 as LNHDA and CDR2 as SQIVND (reference sequence). J gave up 2 bases and V 7 bases, and 2 bases lay outside the gene matches. This CDR3 has 13 amino acids. The DNA of the CDR3 is TGTGCCAGTACAGACAGGGGCAATCAGCCCCAGCATTTT. Its translation is CASTDRGNQPQHF.